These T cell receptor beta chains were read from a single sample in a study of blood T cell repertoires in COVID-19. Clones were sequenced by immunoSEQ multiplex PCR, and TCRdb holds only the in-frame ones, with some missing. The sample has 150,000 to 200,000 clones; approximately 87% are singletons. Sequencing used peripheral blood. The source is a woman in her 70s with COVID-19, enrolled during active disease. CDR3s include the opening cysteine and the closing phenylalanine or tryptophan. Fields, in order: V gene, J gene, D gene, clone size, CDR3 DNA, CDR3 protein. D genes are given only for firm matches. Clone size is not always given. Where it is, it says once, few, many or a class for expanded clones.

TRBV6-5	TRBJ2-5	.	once	TGTGCCAGCAGTTTAGCGCGGGAGACCCAGTACTTC	CASSLARETQYF
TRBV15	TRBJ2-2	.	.	TGTGCCACCAGCAGAGATTACGGGGGTAGAGGCACCGGGGAGCTGTTTTTT	CATSRDYGGRGTGELFF
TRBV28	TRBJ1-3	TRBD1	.	TGTGCCAGCAGCCTGACAGGGATACTATCTGGAAACACCATATATTTT	CASSLTGILSGNTIYF
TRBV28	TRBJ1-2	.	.	TGTGCCAGCACCATCACCCGGGACTATGGCTACACCTTC	CASTITRDYGYTF
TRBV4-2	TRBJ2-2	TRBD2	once	TGTGCCAGCAGCCAAGAGCCTAGCGGACGGACCGGGGAGCTGTTTTTT	CASSQEPSGRTGELFF
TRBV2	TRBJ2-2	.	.	TGTGCCAGCAGTCAGGACAGTGCGAACACCGGGGAGCTGTTTTTT	CASSQDSANTGELFF
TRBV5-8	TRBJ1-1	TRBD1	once	TGTGCCAGCAGCCCCACAGGGGGCAGGATGAACACTGAAGCTTTCTTT	CASSPTGGRMNTEAFF
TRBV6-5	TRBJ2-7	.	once	TGTGCCACCAAGAATATACCTACCGGCTACGAGCAGTACTTC	CATKNIPTGYEQYF
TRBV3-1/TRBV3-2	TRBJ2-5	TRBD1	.	TGTGCCAGCAGCCCGCGGACAGGGGTAGAGACCCAGTACTTC	CASSPRTGVETQYF
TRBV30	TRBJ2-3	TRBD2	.	TGTGCCTGGAGTGAACATGGGAGGGGTCGGCCGCAGTATTTT	CAWSEHGRGRPQYF
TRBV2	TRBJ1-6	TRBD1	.	TGTGCCAGCAGGGCCGGGACAGCTAATTCACCCCTCCACTTT	CASRAGTANSPLHF
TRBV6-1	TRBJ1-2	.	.	TGTGCCAGCAGTGAATTCAGAAACTATGGCTACACCTTC	CASSEFRNYGYTF
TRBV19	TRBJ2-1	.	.	TGTGCCAGTAGTAGGTCAGGGGCGTCAAACTACAATGAGCAGTTCTTC	CASSRSGASNYNEQFF
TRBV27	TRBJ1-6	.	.	TGTGCCAGCAGTTTATCGACAGGTGCCAATTCACCCCTCCACTTT	CASSLSTGANSPLHF
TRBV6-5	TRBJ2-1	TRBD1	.	TGTGCCAGCAGAACAGGGGCCGCAAACAATGAGCAGTTCTTC	CASRTGAANNEQFF
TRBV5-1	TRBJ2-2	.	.	TGCGCCAGCAGCTTCGCCGGGGAGCTGTTTTTT	CASSFAGELFF
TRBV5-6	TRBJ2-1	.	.	TGTGCCAGCAGCTTGAGCGGTTTTAGGAGGGGAAGCTCCTACAATGAGCAGTTCTTC	CASSLSGFRRGSSYNEQFF
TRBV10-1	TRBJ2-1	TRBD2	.	TGCGCCAGCAGTGACCTAAGGACTAGTCATACAGATGAGCAGTTCTTC	CASSDLRTSHTDEQFF
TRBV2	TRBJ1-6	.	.	TGTGCCAGCAGTGAAGCGAGGAAAGGTAATTCACCCCTCCACTTT	CASSEARKGNSPLHF
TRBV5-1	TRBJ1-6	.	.	TGCGCCAGCAGCGCATCCGGGATTAAGGGTTCACCCCTCCACTTT	CASSASGIKGSPLHF
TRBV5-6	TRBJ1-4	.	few	TGTGCCAGCAGCCCAGGTGCAACTAATGAAAAACTGTTTTTT	CASSPGATNEKLFF
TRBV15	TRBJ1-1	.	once	TGTGCCACCAGCAGGGACAGTTGGACTGAAGCTTTCTTT	CATSRDSWTEAFF
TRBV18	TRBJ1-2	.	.	TGTGCCAGCTCACCGCAGAACCAGGAGGCCTATGGCTACACCTTC	CASSPQNQEAYGYTF
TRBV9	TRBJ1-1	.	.	TGTGCCAGCAGCGCTCGGGTAAACACTGAAGCTTTCTTT	CASSARVNTEAFF
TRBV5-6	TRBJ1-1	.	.	TGTGCCAGCAGCTTGGGGGGCCCGGTCAAGGCTTTCTTT	CASSLGGPVKAFF
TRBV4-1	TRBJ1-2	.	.	TGCGCCAGCAGCCCCGGGCGGCAGGGGATGTATGGCTACACCTTC	CASSPGRQGMYGYTF
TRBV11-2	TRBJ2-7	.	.	TGTGCCAGCAGCTTAGGAGCGGGCGGCCCGGGGCTGGGCGAGCAGTACTTC	CASSLGAGGPGLGEQYF
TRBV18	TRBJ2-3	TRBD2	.	TGTGCCAGCTCAACTCGGACTAGCGGGGGGCCCACAGATACGCAGTATTTT	CASSTRTSGGPTDTQYF
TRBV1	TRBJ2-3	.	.	TGCACCAGCGTCCCCGGGACTAGCGGGGGGCCGGGCACAGATACGCAGTATTTT	CTSVPGTSGGPGTDTQYF
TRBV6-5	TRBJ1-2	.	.	TGTGCCAGCAGTCGGTCAACTAACTATGGCTACACCTTC	CASSRSTNYGYTF
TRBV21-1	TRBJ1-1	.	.	TGTGCCAGCAGCAGGGGGACAGGGGCTGAAGCTTTCTTT	CASSRGTGAEAFF
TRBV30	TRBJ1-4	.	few	TGTGCCTGGAGTGCCCCCCGCAGGGGAGCTAATGAAAAACTGTTTTTT	CAWSAPRRGANEKLFF
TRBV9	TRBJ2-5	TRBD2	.	TGTGCCAGCAGCGTAGGACCGGGACTAGCGGGGGGGAGGTTAGAGACCCAGTACTTC	CASSVGPGLAGGRLETQYF
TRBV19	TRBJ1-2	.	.	TGTGCCAGTAGTATAGGGAGTCTACAGGGATCGGGCTATGGCTACACCTTC	CASSIGSLQGSGYGYTF
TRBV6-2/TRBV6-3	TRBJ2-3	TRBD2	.	TGTGCCAGCAGTTACCAGAATAGCGGGGCTCGCACAGATACGCAGTATTTT	CASSYQNSGARTDTQYF
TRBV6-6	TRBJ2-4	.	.	TGTGCCAGACTACTTCAGGGGACAGCCAAAAACATTCAGTACTTC	CARLLQGTAKNIQYF
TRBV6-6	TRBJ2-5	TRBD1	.	TGTGCCAGCGGCCGACAGGGGCTTGCAGAGACCCAGTACTTC	CASGRQGLAETQYF
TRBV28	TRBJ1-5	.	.	TGTGCCAGCAGTCGGACAGTAGGCGGCAATCAGCCCCAGCATTTT	CASSRTVGGNQPQHF
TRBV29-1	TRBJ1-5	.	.	TGCAGCGTTGAAGTAGGGGGAAATCAGCCCCAGCATTTT	CSVEVGGNQPQHF
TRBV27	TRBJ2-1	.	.	TGTGCCAGCAGTCCGCGGAGAAATGGCTACAATGAGCAGTTCTTC	CASSPRRNGYNEQFF
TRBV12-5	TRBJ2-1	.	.	TGTGCTAGTGGTTTCGTTACGGACGGGACCTACAATGAGCAGTTCTTC	CASGFVTDGTYNEQFF
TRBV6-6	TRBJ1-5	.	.	TGTGCCAGCAGTTACGGGAGCAGCAATCAGCCCCAGCATTTT	CASSYGSSNQPQHF
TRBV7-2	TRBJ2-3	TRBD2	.	TGTGCCAGCAGCTTAGTGGCCAGCGGGGGGGCCATGGATACGCAGTATTTT	CASSLVASGGAMDTQYF
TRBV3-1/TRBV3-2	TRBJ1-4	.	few	TGTGCCAGCAGCCGCGAAACAGGGACCAATGAAAAACTGTTTTTT	CASSRETGTNEKLFF
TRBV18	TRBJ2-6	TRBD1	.	TGTGCCAGCTCACCACTGACAGGGGGTACCTTCTCTGGGGCCAACGTCCTGACTTTC	CASSPLTGGTFSGANVLTF
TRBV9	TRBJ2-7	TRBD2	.	TGTGCCAGCAGCGTAGCCGCGCTAGCGGACTACGAGCAGTACTTC	CASSVAALADYEQYF
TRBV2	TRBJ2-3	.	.	TGTGCCAGCAGCCCCCTAGGTACGCAGTATTTT	CASSPLGTQYF
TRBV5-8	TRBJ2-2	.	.	TGTGCCAGCAGCTCTAAGATCACCGCGAACACCGGGGAGCTGTTTTTT	CASSSKITANTGELFF
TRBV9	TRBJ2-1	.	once	TGTGCCAGCAGCGTAGCCCCCCTCGCTCCGGACAATGAGCAGTTCTTC	CASSVAPLAPDNEQFF
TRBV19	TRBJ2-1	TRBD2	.	TGTGCCAGTAGTATGTATAGCGGGAGGCTATACAATGAGCAGTTCTTC	CASSMYSGRLYNEQFF